These 16 T cell receptor beta chains were sequenced from one sample in a study of follicular helper T cells after annual influenza vaccination. Sample time point: 2015-2016 season, 7 days after influenza vaccination. The assay was immunoSEQ multiplex PCR, and TCRdb's table has in-frame clones only and misses some. The repertoire holds about 6,800 clones, with roughly four fifths as singletons. This material consisted of CXCR5- memory CD4+ T cells sorted from blood, taken 7 days after influenza vaccination. The receptors come from an adult who received the influenza vaccine.

This chain links TRBV7-2 with TRBJ2-7, with TRBD2 matching over 11 bases. Per the germline V gene, CDR1 is SGHTA and CDR2 is FQGNSA. The CDR3 runs 16 residues. V dropped 6 bases and J dropped 0; count of bases not matched to a gene: 7. CDR3 in amino acids: CASSPGSGGGSYEQYF. CDR3 in DNA: TGTGCCAGCAGTCCCGGTAGCGGGGGGGGCTCCTACGAGCAGTACTTC.

V and J are TRBV6-5 and TRBJ2-7; the D is unclear. Trimming removed 0 bases at V and 2 bases at J, with 11 bases between. Germline V gene sequence: CDR1 MNHEY, CDR2 SVGAGI. The CDR3 runs 15 residues. DNA of the CDR3: TGTGCCAGCAGTTACTCGAACGCCCTTACCTACGAGCAGTACTTC. It is translated as CASSYSNALTYEQYF.

CDR3 sequence reads: CASSILGDTEAFF. For the CDR3, the DNA is TGTGCCAGTAGTATTTTAGGGGACACTGAAGCTTTCTTT. The gene calls are TRBV19 and TRBJ1-1; D may be TRBD1 (5 bases). The V gene's germline CDR1 is LNHDA and CDR2 SQIVND (reference sequence). This CDR3 is built from 13 residues. V was trimmed by 3 bases and J by 3 bases, leaving 8 bases between them. Full variable domain (missing parts from reference TRBV19 and TRBJ1-1): DGGITQSPKYLFRKEGQNVTLSCEQNLNHDAMYWYRQDPGQGLRLIYYSQIVNDFQKGDIAEGYSVSREKKESFPLTVTSAQKNPTAFYLCASSILGDTEAFFGQGTRLTVV.

This chain joins TRBV7-2 and TRBJ1-5, with a weak D call TRBD1 (5 bases). V was pared by 5 bases and J by 3 bases, with 14 bases between. CDR3 length equals 15 residues. Per the germline V gene, CDR1 is SGHTA and CDR2 is FQGNSA. The CDR3 protein is CASSPGGLVNQPQHF. The CDR3 DNA reads TGTGCCAGCAGCCCGGGGGGGTTGGTCAATCAGCCCCAGCATTTT.

This clone has a single count. V and J are TRBV5-4 and TRBJ2-3, with D maybe TRBD2 (7 bases). V was trimmed by 4 bases and J by 0 bases, leaving 12 bases between them. Germline-derived CDR1 and CDR2 are SGHNT and YYREEE (reference sequence). The CDR3 consists of 15 residues. The CDR3: CASSAGGRSTDTQYF. DNA of the CDR3: TGTGCCAGCAGCGCCGGGGGGCGTAGCACAGATACGCAGTATTTT.

The chain has TRBV5-4 and TRBJ1-6; D is unresolved. V lost 4 bases, J lost 7 bases, and 12 bases lay in between. The CDR3 extends over 14 amino acids. From germline, CDR1 is SGHNT and CDR2 YYREEE (reference sequence). Here the CDR3 DNA reads TGTGCCAGCAGCCGCGCGCAGCGGAATTCACCCCTCCACTTT. It translates to CASSRAQRNSPLHF.

The chain recombines TRBV5-4 with TRBJ2-2; no clear D gene. The germline V gene has CDR1 SGHNT and CDR2 YYREEE (reference sequence). Trimming shortened V by 4 bases and J by 7 bases, and 8 bases separated the two germline ends. The CDR3 extends over 12 amino acids. CDR3 in DNA: TGTGCCAGCAGCCCGGAGAACGGGGAGCTGTTTTTT. As protein: CASSPENGELFF.

The V and J genes are TRBV12-5 and TRBJ1-5, with D unclear. V gave up 7 bases and J gave up 6 bases, with 16 bases separating them. The CDR3 runs to 14 residues. The germline V gene has CDR1 LGHNT and CDR2 FRNRAP. The DNA for the CDR3 is TGTGCTAGTGCCCCGGACGGGTGGGGTCAGCCCCAGCATTTT. This sequence encodes CASAPDGWGQPQHF.

The genes are TRBV7-2 and TRBJ2-7; D remains ambiguous. Germline CDR1 and CDR2: SGHTA and FQGNSA. The CDR3 length is 16 residues. Deletions cut 1 base from V and 4 bases from J, with 17 bases between. CDR3 DNA sequence: TGTGCCAGCAGCTTAGATCACGGAGATGGTTGGTACGAGCAGTACTTC. It translates to CASSLDHGDGWYEQYF.

This sequence joins TRBV7-2 and TRBJ1-5; TRBD1 aligns across 9 bases. J lost 4 bases, V lost 5 bases, and 3 bases had no gene match. The germline CDR1 and CDR2 sequences are SGHTA and FQGNSA. The CDR3 is 14 amino acids. CDR3 region: CASSRGQGNQPQHF. The CDR3 DNA follows: TGTGCCAGCAGCCGAGGACAGGGGAATCAGCCCCAGCATTTT. The variable domain in full, completed from reference TRBV7-2 and TRBJ1-5, reads GAGVSQSPSNKVTEKGKDVELRCDPISGHTALYWYRQSLGQGLEFLIYFQGNSAPDKSGLPSDRFSAERTGGSVSTLTIQRTQQEDSAVYLCASSRGQGNQPQHFGDGTRLSIL.

The chain recombines TRBV5-1 with TRBJ1-1, with unresolved D. V was trimmed by 6 bases and J by 4 bases, leaving 13 bases between them. The CDR3 covers 13 residues. Germline V gives CDR1 SGHRS, CDR2 YFSETQ. This CDR3 is CASIKDGSTEAFF. CDR3 DNA: TGCGCCAGCATAAAAGATGGGTCCACTGAAGCTTTCTTT.

The chain couples TRBV2 to TRBJ1-1; no clear D gene. The CDR3 is 13 amino acids. V lost 4 bases to trimming and J lost 2 bases, with 8 bases between them. Germline CDR1 and CDR2: SNHLY and FYNNEI. CDR3 in amino acids: CASSGQENTEAFF. The CDR3 nucleotides are TGTGCCAGCAGTGGCCAGGAAAACACTGAAGCTTTCTTT.

The rearrangement joins TRBV7-2 to TRBJ2-2; perhaps TRBD1 as D (6 bases). V was clipped by 2 bases and J by 8 bases, with 12 bases between them. This CDR3 region has 14 residues. Looked up from germline, CDR1 is SGHTA and CDR2 is FQGNSA. Here the CDR3 reads CASSLTTGKGELFF. CDR3 DNA: TGTGCCAGCAGCTTAACAACAGGGAAAGGGGAGCTGTTTTTT. The whole variable domain, remainder taken from reference TRBV7-2 and TRBJ2-2, is GAGVSQSPSNKVTEKGKDVELRCDPISGHTALYWYRQSLGQGLEFLIYFQGNSAPDKSGLPSDRFSAERTGGSVSTLTIQRTQQEDSAVYLCASSLTTGKGELFFGEGSRLTVL.

DNA of the CDR3: TGTGCCAGCAGCCCAAGGCGAGACAGCTCCTACGAGCAGTACTTC. Encoded protein: CASSPRRDSSYEQYF. The chain uses TRBV11-2 and TRBJ2-7, with D perhaps TRBD1 (5 bases). The CDR3 contains 15 residues. From germline, CDR1 is SGHAT and CDR2 FQNNGV. Trimming left V 5 bases short and J 0 bases short, with 14 bases between.

The chain couples TRBV28 to TRBJ2-1, with 9 bases aligning to TRBD1. This CDR3 contains 15 residues. V was pared by 6 bases and J by 8 bases, with 11 bases of the junction left unmatched. Germline V CDR1 and CDR2: MDHEN, SYDVKM. CDR3 region: CASSSSGTGPDEQFF. The DNA of the CDR3 is TGTGCCAGCAGCTCATCCGGGACAGGGCCGGATGAGCAGTTCTTC.

The genes are TRBV9 and TRBJ1-5, with D unresolved. Germline CDR1 SGDLS, CDR2 YYNGEE. This CDR3 is built from 15 residues. V was clipped by 0 bases and J by 2 bases, with 9 bases between them. This CDR3 reads CASSVAPTGNQPQHF. The CDR3 DNA follows: TGTGCCAGCAGCGTAGCACCTACGGGCAATCAGCCCCAGCATTTT.